The 27 T cell receptor beta chains listed next were all sequenced from one sample in a study of T-cell memory formation after mild COVID-19. TCRdb analysed the 5' RACE reads with MiXCR anew, one entry per CDR3 protein. Of 45,000 to 50,000 distinct CDR3 sequences listed, about 7.3% are singletons. The sequencing sample was made of PBMCs or a T cell subset sorted from them (not recorded which). The receptor set was obtained from a man aged 18 to 29 who had mild COVID-19 (a few samples of this study predate the infection). Cell type and time point are not known.

V usage is TRBV6-2 or TRBV6-3 and J usage is TRBJ2-7; 9 bases are shared with TRBD1. From germline, CDR1 is MNHEY and CDR2 SVGEGT. The V gene end was trimmed by 6 bases and the J gene end by 2 bases; junction bases not matched to a gene: 5. The CDR3 covers 14 residues. The CDR3 here is CASRRQGVAYEQYV. The CDR3 DNA reads as TGTGCCAGCAGGCGACAGGGGGTGGCCTACGAGCAGTACGTC.

The chain is built from TRBV5-1 and TRBJ2-1; 8 bases are a match to TRBD2. This CDR3 contains 15 residues. J lost 6 bases, V lost 4 bases, and 9 bases had no gene match. CDR1 and CDR2 from the germline V gene are SGHRS and YFSETQ. Here the CDR3 reads CASSRPGLETNEQFF. Written as DNA, the CDR3 is TGCGCCAGCAGCAGGCCGGGACTAGAGACCAATGAGCAGTTCTTC.

This clonotype was found a few times. The chain has TRBV18 and TRBJ2-1; the D gene is possibly TRBD1 (6 bases). Per germline, CDR1 KGHSH and CDR2 LQKENI. The CDR3 is 14 amino acids. V dropped 3 bases and J dropped 6 bases, with 12 bases sitting between them. CDR3: CASSPGQGINEQFF. In nucleotides, the CDR3 is TGTGCCAGCTCACCGGGGCAGGGGATCAATGAGCAGTTCTTC.

V is TRBV5-1 and J is TRBJ1-1; unclear D gene. V lost 0 bases and J 1 base, leaving 10 bases between the germline ends. The germline gives CDR1 SGHRS, CDR2 YFSETQ. The CDR3 covers 15 residues. CDR3 DNA: TGCGCCAGCAGCTTGGATCCCATTGCGAACACTGAAGCTTTCTTT. Translated: CASSLDPIANTEAFF.

This clonotype was seen many times. This chain connects TRBV7-2 to TRBJ2-3, with 7 nucleotides matching TRBD2. This CDR3 has 15 residues. Germline V gene data show CDR1 as SGHTA and CDR2 as FQGNSA. Trimming removed 3 bases from V and 1 base from J; junction bases left unmatched: 4. CDR3: CASSLAGVGTDTQYF. The CDR3 coding sequence is TGTGCCAGCAGCTTGGCGGGGGTGGGCACAGATACGCAGTATTTT.

This clonotype has only a few counts. The chain couples TRBV29-1 to TRBJ2-1; D is undetermined. CDR1 is SQVTM, CDR2 ANQGSEA, per germline. With 0 bases removed from V and 5 bases from J, the gap between germline ends came to 8 bases. The CDR3 loop spans 13 amino acids. Here the CDR3 reads CSVEDGRNNEQFF. The CDR3 DNA reads as TGCAGCGTTGAAGATGGCCGAAACAATGAGCAGTTCTTC.

This clonotype was counted between two and nine times. V is TRBV12-5 and J is TRBJ1-6; D call uncertain. Trimming removed 1 base from V and 9 bases from J, with 7 bases in between. The CDR3 runs to 13 residues. The germline gives CDR1 LGHNT, CDR2 FRNRAP. CDR3 sequence (DNA): TGTGCTAGTGGTTTGGAGGGTGGTTCACCCCTCCACTTT. Translation gives CASGLEGGSPLHF.

At least ten counts were recorded for this clonotype. This rearrangement joins TRBV7-2 to TRBJ2-4, with D unclear. Germline CDR1 and CDR2: SGHTA and FQGNSA. The V and J ends lost 4 bases and 0 bases respectively, with 7 bases between them. The CDR3 runs 14 residues. CDR3 region: CASSSRVAKNIQYF. The CDR3 coding sequence is TGTGCCAGCAGCTCACGTGTAGCCAAAAACATTCAGTACTTC.

The sample holds many counts of this clonotype. This chain links TRBV7-2 with TRBJ1-1; D not resolved. The V end lost 3 bases, the J end lost 3 bases, and 5 bases lay between the germline ends. The CDR3 length is 12 residues. Germline values: CDR1 SGHTA, CDR2 FQGNSA. CDR3 nucleotides: TGTGCCAGCAGCTTGGATTACACTGAAGCTTTCTTT. Translation: CASSLDYTEAFF.

The table lists this clonotype with a few counts. The chain has TRBV3-1 and TRBJ1-1; D is perhaps TRBD1 (6 bases). The CDR3 extends over 13 amino acids. V lost 1 base and J 4 bases, leaving 7 bases between the germline ends. Germline values: CDR1 LGHDT, CDR2 YNNKEL (reference sequence). The CDR3 bases are TGTGCCAGCAGCCAAGGGGGGGCCACTGAAGCTTTCTTT. This encodes CASSQGGATEAFF.

This clonotype was detected a few times. The DNA of the CDR3 is TGTGCCAGCAGCCCCTATGGAGGAAACACCATATATTTT. As protein: CASSPYGGNTIYF. The chain joins TRBV3-1 to TRBJ1-3; no definite D call. CDR1 is LGHDT and CDR2 is YNNKEL in the germline V gene (reference sequence). Trimming shortened V by 4 bases and J by 4 bases, and 8 bases separated the two germline ends. The CDR3 is made up of 13 amino acids.

This clonotype was seen many times. The rearrangement joins TRBV7-9 to TRBJ1-2, with no clear D. Germline CDR1 reads SEHNR; CDR2 reads FQNEAQ (reference sequence). V lost 4 bases and J lost 4, with 7 bases in between. The CDR3 contains 12 residues. CDR3 protein: CASSSDFYGYTF. DNA for the CDR3: TGTGCCAGCAGCTCGGACTTCTATGGCTACACCTTC.

This clonotype has a handful of counts. V and J are TRBV7-9 and TRBJ2-4; 8 bases are shared with TRBD2. Germline CDR1 and CDR2: SEHNR and FQNEAQ (reference sequence). V lost 5 bases, J lost 8 bases, and 20 bases stayed unmatched. CDR3 size: 18 residues. CDR3: CASSPAPAGGSFVDIQYF. The DNA of the CDR3 is TGTGCCAGCAGCCCCGCCCCGGCGGGGGGTTCTTTCGTGGACATTCAGTACTTC.

There are many counts of this clonotype. The chain combines TRBV7-2 with TRBJ2-1; 10 bases fit TRBD1. The J segment lost 4 bases and the V segment lost 5 bases, leaving 5 bases of the junction unmatched. The CDR3 runs to 15 residues. Per germline, CDR1 SGHTA and CDR2 FQGNSA. The CDR3 DNA reads TGTGCCAGCAGCCGGGGACAGGGGTTATACAATGAGCAGTTCTTC. Protein: CASSRGQGLYNEQFF.

About this clonotype itself: A read error may explain this, as a much larger clone is one base away. The rearrangement links TRBV10-2 to TRBJ2-1; D not resolved. CDR3 length equals 15 residues. The germline CDR1 and CDR2 sequences are WSHSY and SAAADI. CDR3 loop: CASSETDHSLNEKFF. In DNA, the CDR3 is TGCGCCAGCAGTGAAACAGATCATTCGCTGAATGAGAAGTTCTTC.

This clonotype was recorded at least ten times. The J gene is TRBJ2-5, the V gene TRBV4-3; D call uncertain. CDR3 length equals 15 residues. V was clipped by 0 bases and J by 1 base, with 9 bases between them. Germline CDR1 LGHNA, CDR2 YSLEER. The CDR3 bases are TGCGCCAGCAGCCAAGACTGGCAGCGCCAAGAGACCCAGTACTTC. The encoded protein is CASSQDWQRQETQYF.

This clonotype came up many times. The chain joins TRBV20-1 to TRBJ2-7; TRBD2 matches at 7 bases. This CDR3 has 15 amino acids. With 0 bases clipped from V and 0 bases from J, the junction kept 5 bases outside the gene matches. CDR1 and CDR2 from the germline V gene are DFQATT and SNEGSKA (reference sequence). In DNA form, the CDR3 reads TGCAGTGCTAGAGAAGCGGGGTCAAGCTCCTACGAGCAGTACGTC. It translates to CSAREAGSSSYEQYV.

This clonotype has at least ten counts. The CDR3, as DNA: TGTGCCAGCTCCCCCACGGGCCAGGGAACCGAGCAGTACGTC. It translates to CASSPTGQGTEQYV. The genes are TRBV7-2 and TRBJ2-7, with a possible D match to TRBD1 (5 bases). There are 14 residues in the CDR3. The germline gives CDR1 SGHTA, CDR2 FQGNSA. V dropped 8 bases and J dropped 6 bases, with 20 bases sitting between them.

In this sample, this clonotype turned up many times. The chain's CDR3 is CASSLAALGELFF. The CDR3 DNA reads TGTGCCAGCTCACTCGCGGCCCTCGGGGAGCTGTTTTTT. The genes are TRBV18 and TRBJ2-2, with no clear D. Per the germline V gene, CDR1 is KGHSH and CDR2 is LQKENI. V lost 4 bases to trimming and J lost 7 bases, with 10 bases between them. The CDR3 is 13 amino acids.

V is TRBV5-6 and J is TRBJ2-7; D tentatively reads TRBD1 or TRBD2 (5 bases each). Per the germline V gene, CDR1 is SGHDT and CDR2 is YYEEEE. V was shortened by 2 bases and J by 5 bases, with 17 bases between the two germline ends. The CDR3 is 15 amino acids. The CDR3 nucleotides are TGTGCCAGCAGCTTTTGGGCTGGGGGTTATAACGAGCAGTACTTC. Residues: CASSFWAGGYNEQYF.

The chain recombines TRBV5-5 with TRBJ1-2; D gene unclear. The germline V gene has CDR1 SGHKS and CDR2 YYEKEE (reference sequence). CDR3 length: 13 residues. V was shortened by 4 bases and J by 7 bases, with 14 bases between the two germline ends. CDR3 sequence: CASSLVGRGGYTF. The CDR3 DNA follows: TGTGCCAGCAGCCTAGTCGGTCGGGGTGGCTACACCTTC. The variable domain in full, with the rest retrieved from reference TRBV5-5 and TRBJ1-2, is DAGVTQSPTHLIKTRGQQVTLRCSPISGHKSVSWYQQVLGQGPQFIFQYYEKEERGRGNFPDRFSARQFPNYSSELNVNALLLGDSALYLCASSLVGRGGYTFGSGTRLTVV.

This clonotype appeared many times. J is TRBJ2-7 and V is TRBV6-5; weak D call: TRBD1 (6 bases). The CDR3 is 13 residues long. Germline V gene lookup returns CDR1 MNHEY and CDR2 SVGAGI. Trimming took 5 bases from V and 0 from J, leaving 8 bases between them. In DNA form, the CDR3 reads TGTGCCAGCAGTGGGGACAACTCCTACGAGCAGTACTTC. Its protein is CASSGDNSYEQYF.

This clonotype was counted a few times. This chain connects TRBV20-1 to TRBJ2-5; D is unresolved. Trimming took 6 bases from V and 4 from J, leaving 9 bases between them. The germline V gene has CDR1 DFQATT and CDR2 SNEGSKA (reference sequence). The CDR3 length is 11 residues. CDR3 coding DNA: TGCAGTGCAAGTAGGGTAGAGACCCAGTACTTC. It yields the protein CSASRVETQYF.

This clonotype has a handful of counts. The rearrangement joins TRBV7-2 to TRBJ1-6; no reliable D call. The CDR3 is 14 residues long. The V gene lost 1 base and the J gene lost 10 bases, with 11 bases spanning the gap. Looked up from germline, CDR1 is SGHTA and CDR2 is FQGNSA. This CDR3 reads CASSLEGNRSPLHF. CDR3 DNA sequence: TGTGCCAGCAGCTTAGAGGGTAATAGGTCACCCCTCCACTTT.

The chain links TRBV7-3 to TRBJ2-6, with unresolved D. The germline CDR1 and CDR2 sequences are SGHTA and FQGTGA. The V and J ends lost 5 bases and 0 bases respectively, with 17 bases between them. The CDR3 extends over 18 amino acids. The CDR3 sequence is CASSPVGVLGSGANVLTF. The CDR3 region has the DNA TGTGCCAGCAGCCCAGTTGGCGTCCTAGGCTCTGGGGCCAACGTCCTGACTTTC.

There are many counts of this clonotype. This chain joins TRBV12-3 or TRBV12-4 and TRBJ2-3, with D possibly matching TRBD2 (6 bases). The V gene lost 3 bases and the J gene lost 0 bases, with 10 bases spanning the gap. The CDR3 is 15 residues long. CDR3 loop: CASSLGGTSTDTQYF. The DNA for the CDR3 is TGTGCCAGCAGTTTGGGGGGAACTAGCACAGATACGCAGTATTTT.

This clonotype occurred many times. The CDR3 sequence: CASSQVWDTQYF. The DNA of the CDR3 is TGTGCCAGCAGCCAAGTCTGGGATACGCAGTATTTT. This chain connects TRBV3-1 to TRBJ2-3, with no clear D. Trimming cost V 1 base and J 6 bases, with 5 bases left between them. The CDR3 length is 12 residues. Germline CDR1 reads LGHDT; CDR2 reads YNNKEL (reference sequence).